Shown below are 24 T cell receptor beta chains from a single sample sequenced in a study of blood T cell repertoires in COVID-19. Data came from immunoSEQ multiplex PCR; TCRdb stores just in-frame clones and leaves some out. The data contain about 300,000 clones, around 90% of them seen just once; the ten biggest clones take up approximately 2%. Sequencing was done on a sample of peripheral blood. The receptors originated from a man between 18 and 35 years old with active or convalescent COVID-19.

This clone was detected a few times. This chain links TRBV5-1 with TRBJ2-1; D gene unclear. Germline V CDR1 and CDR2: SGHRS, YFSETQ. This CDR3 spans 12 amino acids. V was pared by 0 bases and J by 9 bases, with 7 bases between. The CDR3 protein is CASSLGDFEQFF. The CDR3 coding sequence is TGCGCCAGCAGCTTGGGAGACTTTGAGCAGTTCTTC. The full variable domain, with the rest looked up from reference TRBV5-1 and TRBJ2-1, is KAGVTQTPRYLIKTRGQQVTLSCSPISGHRSVSWYQQTPGQGLQFLFEYFSETQRNKGNFPGRFSGRQFSNSRSEMNVSTLELGDSALYLCASSLGDFEQFFGPGTRLTVL.

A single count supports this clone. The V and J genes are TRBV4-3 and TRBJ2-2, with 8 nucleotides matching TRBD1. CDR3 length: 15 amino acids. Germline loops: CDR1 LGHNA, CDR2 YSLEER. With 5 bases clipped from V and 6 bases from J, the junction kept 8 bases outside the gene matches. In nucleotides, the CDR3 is TGCGCCAGCAGCTACCAGGGGGCACTTGCCGGGGAGCTGTTTTTT. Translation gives CASSYQGALAGELFF.

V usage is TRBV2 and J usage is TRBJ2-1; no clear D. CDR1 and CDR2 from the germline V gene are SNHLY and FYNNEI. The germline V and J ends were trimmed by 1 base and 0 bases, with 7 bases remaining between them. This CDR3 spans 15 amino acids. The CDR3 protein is CASSEGYSSYNEQFF. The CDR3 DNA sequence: TGTGCCAGCAGTGAAGGGTACAGCTCCTACAATGAGCAGTTCTTC.

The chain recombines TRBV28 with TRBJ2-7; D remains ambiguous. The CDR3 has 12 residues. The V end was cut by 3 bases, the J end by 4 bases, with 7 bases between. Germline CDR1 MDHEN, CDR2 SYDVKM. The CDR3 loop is CASSFGPYEQYF. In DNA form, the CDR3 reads TGTGCCAGCAGTTTTGGCCCGTACGAGCAGTACTTC.

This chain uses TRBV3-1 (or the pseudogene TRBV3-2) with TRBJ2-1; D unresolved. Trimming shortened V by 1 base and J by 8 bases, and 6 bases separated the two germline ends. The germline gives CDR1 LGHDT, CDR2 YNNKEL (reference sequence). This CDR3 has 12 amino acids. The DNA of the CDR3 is TGTGCCAGCAGCCAAGTTGCAGATGAGCAGTTCTTC. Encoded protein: CASSQVADEQFF.

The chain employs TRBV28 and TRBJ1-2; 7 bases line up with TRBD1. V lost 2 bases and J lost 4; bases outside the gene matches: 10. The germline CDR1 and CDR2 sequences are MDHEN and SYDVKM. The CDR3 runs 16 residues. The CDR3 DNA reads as TGTGCCAGCAGTTTACGGGCAGGGGGTAGTGTCTATGGCTACACCTTC. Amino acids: CASSLRAGGSVYGYTF.

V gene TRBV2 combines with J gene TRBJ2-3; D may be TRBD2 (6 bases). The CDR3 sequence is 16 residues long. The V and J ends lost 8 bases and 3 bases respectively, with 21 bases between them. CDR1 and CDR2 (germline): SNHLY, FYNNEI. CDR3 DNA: TGTGCCAGCCGTGGGGCGTACCGGGGGTGGACAGATACGCAGTATTTT. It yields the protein CASRGAYRGWTDTQYF. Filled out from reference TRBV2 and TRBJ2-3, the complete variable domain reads EPEVTQTPSHQVTQMGQEVILRCVPISNHLYFYWYRQILGQKVEFLVSFYNNEISEKSEIFDDQFSVERPDGSNFTLKIRSTKLEDSAMYFCASRGAYRGWTDTQYFGPGTRLTVL.

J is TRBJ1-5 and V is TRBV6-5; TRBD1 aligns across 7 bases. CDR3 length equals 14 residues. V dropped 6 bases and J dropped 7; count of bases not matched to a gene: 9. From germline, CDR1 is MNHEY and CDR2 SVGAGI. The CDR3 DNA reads TGTGCCAGCAGGCGCCGACAGGGAAAGCAGCCCCAGCATTTT. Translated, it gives CASRRRQGKQPQHF.

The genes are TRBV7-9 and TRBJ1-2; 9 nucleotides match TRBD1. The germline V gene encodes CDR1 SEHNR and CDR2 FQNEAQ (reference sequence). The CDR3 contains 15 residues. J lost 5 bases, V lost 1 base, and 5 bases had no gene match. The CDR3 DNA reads TGTGCCAGCAGCTTAGGGGACAGGGTGAGGTATGGCTACACCTTC. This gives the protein CASSLGDRVRYGYTF.

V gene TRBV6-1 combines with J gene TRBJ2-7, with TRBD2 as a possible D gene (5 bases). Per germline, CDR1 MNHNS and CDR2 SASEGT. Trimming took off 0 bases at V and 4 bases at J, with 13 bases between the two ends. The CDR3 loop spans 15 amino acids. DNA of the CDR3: TGTGCCAGCAGTGAAGCGCGAAACGGGATTTACGAGCAGTACTTC. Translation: CASSEARNGIYEQYF.

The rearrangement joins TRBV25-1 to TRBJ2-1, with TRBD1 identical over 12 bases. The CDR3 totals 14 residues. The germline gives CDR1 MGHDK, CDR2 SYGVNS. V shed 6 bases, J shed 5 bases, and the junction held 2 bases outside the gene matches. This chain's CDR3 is CASSGTGGHNEQFF. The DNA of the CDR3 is TGTGCCAGCAGCGGGACAGGGGGCCACAATGAGCAGTTCTTC.

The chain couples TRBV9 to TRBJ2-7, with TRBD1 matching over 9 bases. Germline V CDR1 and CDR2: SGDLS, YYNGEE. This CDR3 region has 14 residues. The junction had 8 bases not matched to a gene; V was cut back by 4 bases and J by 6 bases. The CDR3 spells CASSPGGTGSEQYF. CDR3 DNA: TGTGCCAGCAGCCCCGGAGGGACAGGGTCCGAGCAGTACTTC.

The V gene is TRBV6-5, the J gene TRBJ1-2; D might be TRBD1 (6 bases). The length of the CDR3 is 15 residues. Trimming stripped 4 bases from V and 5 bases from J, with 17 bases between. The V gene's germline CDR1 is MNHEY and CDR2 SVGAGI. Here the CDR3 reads CASSSFGGGGYGYTF. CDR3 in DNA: TGTGCCAGCAGTTCGTTCGGGGGAGGGGGGTATGGCTACACCTTC.

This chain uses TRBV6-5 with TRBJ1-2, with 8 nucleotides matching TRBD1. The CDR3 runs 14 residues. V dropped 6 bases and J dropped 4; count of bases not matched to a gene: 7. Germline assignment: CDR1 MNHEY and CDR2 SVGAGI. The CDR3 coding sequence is TGTGCCAGCAGCGGGACAGGTTTTTTCTATGGCTACACCTTC. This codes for CASSGTGFFYGYTF.

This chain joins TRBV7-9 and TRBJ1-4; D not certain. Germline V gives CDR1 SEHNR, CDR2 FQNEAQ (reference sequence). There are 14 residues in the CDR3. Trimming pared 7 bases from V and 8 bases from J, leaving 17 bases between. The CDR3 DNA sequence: TGTGCCAGCACCAAAGGGCCCACGGAGGAAAAACTGTTTTTT. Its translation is CASTKGPTEEKLFF.

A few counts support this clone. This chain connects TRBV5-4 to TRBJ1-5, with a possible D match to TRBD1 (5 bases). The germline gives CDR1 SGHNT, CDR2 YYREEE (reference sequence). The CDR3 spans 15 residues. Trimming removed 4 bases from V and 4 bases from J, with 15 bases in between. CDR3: CASSPGREGNQPQHF. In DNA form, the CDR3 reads TGTGCCAGCAGCCCGGGGCGGGAAGGAAATCAGCCCCAGCATTTT.

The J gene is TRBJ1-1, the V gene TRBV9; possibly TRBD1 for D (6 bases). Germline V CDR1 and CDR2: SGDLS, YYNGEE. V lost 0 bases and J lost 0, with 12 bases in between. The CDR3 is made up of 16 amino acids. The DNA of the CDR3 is TGTGCCAGCAGCGTAGCTCAGGGGTATATGAACACTGAAGCTTTCTTT. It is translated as CASSVAQGYMNTEAFF.

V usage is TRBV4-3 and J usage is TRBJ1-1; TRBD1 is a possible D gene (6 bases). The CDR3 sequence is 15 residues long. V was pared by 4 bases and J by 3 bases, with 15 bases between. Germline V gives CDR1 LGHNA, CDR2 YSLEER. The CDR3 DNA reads TGCGCCAGCAGCCCCGGGGACACTCCCTACACTGAAGCTTTCTTT. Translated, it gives CASSPGDTPYTEAFF.

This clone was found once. The CDR3 is CASSPHGGGSYNSPLHF. The CDR3 bases are TGTGCCAGCAGCCCGCATGGCGGGGGCTCCTATAATTCACCCCTCCACTTT. The chain recombines TRBV9 with TRBJ1-6, with TRBD1 as a possible D gene (5 bases). V was clipped by 4 bases and J by 0 bases, with 14 bases between them. CDR1 is SGDLS and CDR2 is YYNGEE in the germline V gene. The CDR3 extends over 17 amino acids.

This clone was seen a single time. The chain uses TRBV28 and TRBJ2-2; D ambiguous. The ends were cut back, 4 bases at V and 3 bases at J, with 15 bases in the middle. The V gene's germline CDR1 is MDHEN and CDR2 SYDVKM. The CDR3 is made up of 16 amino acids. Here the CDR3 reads CASSSLGGADTGELFF. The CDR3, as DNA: TGTGCCAGCAGTTCCCTCGGTGGTGCGGACACCGGGGAGCTGTTTTTT.

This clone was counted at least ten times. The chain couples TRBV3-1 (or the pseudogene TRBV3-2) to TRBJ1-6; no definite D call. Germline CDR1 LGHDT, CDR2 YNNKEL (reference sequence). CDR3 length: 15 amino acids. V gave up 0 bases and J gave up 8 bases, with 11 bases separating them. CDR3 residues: CASSQDGSLHSPLHF. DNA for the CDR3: TGTGCCAGCAGCCAAGATGGCAGTTTGCATTCACCCCTCCACTTT.

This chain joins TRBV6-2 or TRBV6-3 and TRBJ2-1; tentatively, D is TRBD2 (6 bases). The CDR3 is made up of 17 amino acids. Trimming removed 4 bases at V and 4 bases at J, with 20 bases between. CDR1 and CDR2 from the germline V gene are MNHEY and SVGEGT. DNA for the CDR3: TGTGCCAGCAGTTCCCCGGTTGGTAGCGGATCATACAATGAGCAGTTCTTC. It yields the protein CASSSPVGSGSYNEQFF.

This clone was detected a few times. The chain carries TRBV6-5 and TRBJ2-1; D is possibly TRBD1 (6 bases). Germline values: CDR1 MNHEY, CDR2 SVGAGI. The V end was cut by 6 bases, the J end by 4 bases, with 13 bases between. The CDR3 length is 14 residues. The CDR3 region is CASSRTEEYNEQFF. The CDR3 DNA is TGTGCCAGCAGCCGGACAGAAGAATACAATGAGCAGTTCTTC.

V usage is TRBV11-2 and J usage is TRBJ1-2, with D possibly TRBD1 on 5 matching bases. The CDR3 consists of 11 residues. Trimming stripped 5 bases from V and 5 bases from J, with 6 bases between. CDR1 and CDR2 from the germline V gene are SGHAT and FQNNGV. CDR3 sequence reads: CASSPGYGYTF. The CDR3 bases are TGTGCCAGCAGCCCAGGGTATGGCTACACCTTC.